The 21 T cell receptor beta chains listed next were all sequenced from one sample in a study of Graves' ophthalmopathy and Graves' hyperthyroidism. Amplification targeted the TCR beta CDR3 regions, with RNA transcripts as the source material. The authors performed first-round RT-PCR with HTBI primers and then a second-round multiplex PCR. TCRdb redid the calling of the multiplex PCR reads with MiXCR, one entry per CDR3 protein. The sample carries about 400,000 distinct CDR3 sequences, 15% to 20% recorded once. The sample taken for sequencing was peripheral blood. Every receptor here comes from a woman aged 18-35 years with Graves' ophthalmopathy.

The table lists this clonotype with many counts. The chain has TRBV20-1 and TRBJ1-1; D is undetermined. The germline V gene has CDR1 DFQATT and CDR2 SNEGSKA (reference sequence). Trimming removed 3 bases at V and 7 bases at J, with 9 bases between. The CDR3 totals 11 residues. The CDR3 loop is CSASYNHEAFF. CDR3 DNA: TGCAGTGCTAGTTACAACCATGAAGCTTTCTTT.

This clonotype came up many times. The chain employs TRBV6-2 or TRBV6-3 and TRBJ1-1, with 8 bases identical to TRBD1. The junction had 20 bases not matched to a gene; V was cut back by 6 bases and J by 5 bases. The CDR3 is made up of 18 amino acids. Germline lookup yields CDR1 MNHEY and CDR2 SVGEGT. The CDR3 spells CASSPRMTGVRTETEAFF. In nucleotides, the CDR3 is TGTGCCAGCAGCCCGAGAATGACAGGGGTGAGAACGGAGACTGAAGCTTTCTTT.

This clonotype was seen repeatedly, ten times or more. The V and J genes are TRBV7-9 and TRBJ2-5; 9 bases are shared with TRBD1. CDR1 is SEHNR and CDR2 is FQNEAQ in the germline V gene (reference sequence). The CDR3 extends over 16 amino acids. V lost 1 base to trimming and J lost 5 bases; unmatched junction nucleotides: 8. The CDR3: CASSLETGGPSETQYF. The DNA for the CDR3 is TGTGCCAGCAGCTTAGAGACAGGGGGTCCCTCCGAGACCCAGTACTTC.

This clonotype was detected only a few times. The genes are TRBV18 and TRBJ2-2; D not certain. Trimming removed 4 bases at V and 0 bases at J, with 6 bases between. Germline assignment: CDR1 KGHSH and CDR2 LQKENI. This CDR3 spans 14 amino acids. CDR3 region: CASSLPPNTGELFF. CDR3 DNA: TGTGCCAGCTCACTCCCCCCGAACACCGGGGAGCTGTTTTTT.

This clonotype was counted many times. The chain carries TRBV11-2 and TRBJ1-1; D remains ambiguous. CDR3 length: 16 amino acids. Trimming shortened V by 8 bases and J by 0 bases, and 19 bases separated the two germline ends. Germline V gives CDR1 SGHAT, CDR2 FQNNGV. The CDR3 coding sequence is TGTGCCAGCGGATTACTGGGGTCCCTGATGAACACTGAAGCTTTCTTT. Protein product: CASGLLGSLMNTEAFF.

The gene calls are TRBV2 and TRBJ2-1, with a tentative D call TRBD1 (5 bases). Germline loops: CDR1 SNHLY, CDR2 FYNNEI. CDR3 length: 12 amino acids. Trimming stripped 5 bases from V and 12 bases from J, with 14 bases between. The CDR3 region is CASSPPPRGQFF. CDR3 nucleotides: TGTGCCAGCAGTCCCCCCCCAAGGGGGCAGTTCTTC.

This clonotype came up many times. This chain connects TRBV9 to TRBJ1-1; unclear D gene. Trimming removed 0 bases at V and 0 bases at J, with 9 bases between. There are 15 residues in the CDR3. Per the germline V gene, CDR1 is SGDLS and CDR2 is YYNGEE. CDR3 nucleotide sequence: TGTGCCAGCAGCGTAGCGACGGTCATGAACACTGAAGCTTTCTTT. It translates to CASSVATVMNTEAFF.

The sample holds many counts of this clonotype. This chain connects TRBV5-1 to TRBJ2-7; a possible D gene is TRBD2 (6 bases). This CDR3 comprises 16 residues. V lost 0 bases, J lost 1 base, and 14 bases lay in between. Germline CDR1 is SGHRS and CDR2 is YFSETQ. The CDR3: CASSLAGSLPSYEQYF. The CDR3 nucleotides read TGCGCCAGCAGCTTGGCCGGGAGCCTCCCTTCCTACGAGCAGTACTTC.

This clonotype was picked up one time. The CDR3 sequence is CASSNPGLFSYEQYF. As DNA, the CDR3 is TGTGCCAGCAGTAACCCGGGACTCTTCTCCTACGAGCAGTACTTC. The chain links TRBV12-3 or TRBV12-4 to TRBJ2-7, with TRBD2 as a possible D gene (6 bases). Deletions cut 5 bases from V and 0 bases from J, with 14 bases between. The CDR3 is 15 amino acids.

In regard to this clonotype: This may arise from a read error, as a much more abundant clone is one base away. The rearrangement links TRBV6-5 to TRBJ2-7; TRBD2 is a possible D gene (5 bases). CDR1 is MNHEY, CDR2 SVGAGI, per germline. The CDR3 length is 14 residues. Trimming pared 0 bases from V and 2 bases from J, leaving 8 bases between. The CDR3 loop reads CASSYSNGAYEQYF. DNA for the CDR3: TGTGCCAGCAGTTACTCGAACGGGGCCTACGAGCAGTACTTC.

This clonotype was counted ten times or more. The V and J genes are TRBV15 and TRBJ1-1; D not certain. The V gene's germline CDR1 is LNHNV and CDR2 YYDKDF (reference sequence). V shed 8 bases and J shed 1 base, with 14 bases lying between them. The CDR3 extends over 14 amino acids. CDR3: CATGERRGNTEAFF. The CDR3 nucleotides read TGTGCCACCGGGGAGCGGCGTGGGAACACTGAAGCTTTCTTT. Variable domain in full (rest from reference TRBV15 and TRBJ1-1): DAMVIQNPRYQVTQFGKPVTLSCSQTLNHNVMYWYQQKSSQAPKLLFHYYDKDFNNEADTPDNFQSRRPNTSFCFLDIRSPGLGDTAMYLCATGERRGNTEAFFGQGTRLTVV.

In this sample, this clonotype turned up many times. The chain is built from TRBV6-2 or TRBV6-3 and TRBJ2-2; D is unclear. Trimming removed 6 bases from V and 6 bases from J, with 11 bases in between. The germline V gene has CDR1 MNHEY and CDR2 SVGEGT. This CDR3 is 13 amino acids long. DNA for the CDR3: TGTGCCAGCAGCTCGCAACAACCCGGGGAGCTGTTTTTT. Translated: CASSSQQPGELFF.

This clonotype was seen many times. One end of the junction is discordant with germline, which a read error may explain. This rearrangement joins TRBV28 to TRBJ2-5; TRBD2 matches 10 bases. Germline V CDR1 and CDR2: MDHEN, SYDVKM. This CDR3 spans 15 amino acids. CDR3 nucleotides: TGTGCCAGCAGGGGGGCTAGCGGGAGTCTCGAGACCCAGTGCTTC. Amino acid sequence: CASRGASGSLETQCF.

This clonotype occurred once. The chain joins TRBV6-5 to TRBJ1-6; 8 bases align to TRBD1. J was trimmed by 9 bases and V by 6 bases; bases with no gene match: 13. Germline assignment: CDR1 MNHEY and CDR2 SVGAGI. This CDR3 comprises 16 residues. CDR3 sequence reads: CASSLVGQGGISPLHF. CDR3 DNA: TGTGCCAGCAGCTTAGTAGGACAGGGCGGTATTTCACCCCTCCACTTT.

This clonotype appeared many times. CDR3 protein: CASSYQGRSYF. CDR3 nucleotides: TGTGCCAGCAGTTACCAGGGTCGTTCGTACTTC. V and J are TRBV6-6 and TRBJ2-5; possible D gene TRBD1, 5 bases. The germline V gene encodes CDR1 MNHNY and CDR2 SVGAGI (reference sequence). This CDR3 spans 11 amino acids. The V and J ends lost 2 bases and 13 bases respectively, with 11 bases between them.

This clonotype appeared many times. The V gene is TRBV20-1, the J gene TRBJ2-7; perhaps TRBD2 as D (7 bases). Germline V gives CDR1 DFQATT, CDR2 SNEGSKA (reference sequence). Trimming took off 1 base at V and 3 bases at J, with 13 bases between the two ends. The CDR3 is 14 amino acids. The CDR3 here is CSARAGAGDYEQYF. The CDR3 DNA is TGCAGTGCTAGAGCGGGGGCGGGAGACTACGAGCAGTACTTC.

The gene calls are TRBV12-3 or TRBV12-4 and TRBJ1-5; D is unclear. This CDR3 has 12 residues. V was cut by 6 bases and J by 5 bases, with 8 bases left in between. This chain's CDR3 is CASSRSDQPQHF. The CDR3 bases are TGTGCCAGCAGCCGTTCCGATCAGCCCCAGCATTTT.

This clonotype was picked up many times. The gene calls are TRBV5-1 and TRBJ1-1; perhaps TRBD1 as D (6 bases). Germline loops: CDR1 SGHRS, CDR2 YFSETQ. The CDR3 spans 11 residues. Trimming took off 4 bases at V and 8 bases at J, with 9 bases between the two ends. As DNA, the CDR3 is TGCGCCAGCAGCCAGGACAGAGAAGCTTTCTTT. Encoded protein: CASSQDREAFF. The full variable domain, in which reference TRBV5-1 and TRBJ1-1 provide the parts outside the CDR3, is KAGVTQTPRYLIKTRGQQVTLSCSPISGHRSVSWYQQTPGQGLQFLFEYFSETQRNKGNFPGRFSGRQFSNSRSEMNVSTLELGDSALYLCASSQDREAFFGQGTRLTVV.

The chain employs TRBV5-1 and TRBJ1-1, with no clear D. The CDR3 has 15 residues. V was trimmed by 3 bases and J by 0 bases, leaving 12 bases between them. Germline values: CDR1 SGHRS, CDR2 YFSETQ. The CDR3 sequence is CASSYDGTMNTEAFF. The CDR3 DNA follows: TGCGCCAGCAGCTATGACGGAACTATGAACACTGAAGCTTTCTTT.

This clonotype has a count of ten or more. This chain joins TRBV28 and TRBJ2-7, with TRBD2 as a possible D gene (6 bases). Germline CDR1 is MDHEN and CDR2 is SYDVKM. This CDR3 comprises 13 residues. Trimming shortened V by 1 base and J by 4 bases, and 8 bases separated the two germline ends. The CDR3 reads CASSLLGGYEQYF. As DNA, the CDR3 is TGTGCCAGCAGTTTATTGGGAGGTTACGAGCAGTACTTC.

The rearrangement joins TRBV6-1 to TRBJ2-7; 7 nucleotides align to TRBD1. V trimming: 8 bases; J trimming: 1 base; junction bases outside the gene matches: 11. This CDR3 comprises 15 residues. CDR1 is MNHNS, CDR2 SASEGT, per germline. CDR3 DNA: TGTGCCAGCGCCACCACGCCGGGACAGTCCTACGAGCAGTACTTC. Translating gives CASATTPGQSYEQYF.